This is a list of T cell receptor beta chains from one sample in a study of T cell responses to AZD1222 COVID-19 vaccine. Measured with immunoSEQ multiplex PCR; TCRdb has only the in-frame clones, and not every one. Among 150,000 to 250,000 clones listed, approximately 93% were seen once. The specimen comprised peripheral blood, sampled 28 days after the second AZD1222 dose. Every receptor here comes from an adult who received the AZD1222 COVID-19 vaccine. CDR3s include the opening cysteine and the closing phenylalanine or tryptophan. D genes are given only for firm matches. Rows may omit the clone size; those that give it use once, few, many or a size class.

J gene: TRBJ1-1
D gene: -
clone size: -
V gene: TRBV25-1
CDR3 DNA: TGTGCCAGCAGTCTCAGTAACACTGAAGCTTTCTTT
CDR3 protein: CASSLSNTEAFF

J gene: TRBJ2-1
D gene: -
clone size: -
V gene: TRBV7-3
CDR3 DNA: TGTGCCAGCAGCTTAACAGCACCTGGGTCTGGCAATGAGCAGTTCTTC
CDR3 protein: CASSLTAPGSGNEQFF

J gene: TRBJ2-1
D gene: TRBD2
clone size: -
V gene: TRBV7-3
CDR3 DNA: TGTGCCAGCAGCTTCTTAACTAGCGGGGGGTGGAATGAGCAGTTCTTC
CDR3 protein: CASSFLTSGGWNEQFF

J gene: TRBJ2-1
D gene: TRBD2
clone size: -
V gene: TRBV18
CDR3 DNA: TGTGCCAGCTCACCTCGTGCGGGGGGATCCTACAATGAGCAGTTCTTC
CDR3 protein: CASSPRAGGSYNEQFF

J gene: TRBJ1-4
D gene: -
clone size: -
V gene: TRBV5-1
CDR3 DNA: TGCGCCAGCAGCTTACAGGGAGGGAGCGAAAAACTGTTTTTT
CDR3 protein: CASSLQGGSEKLFF

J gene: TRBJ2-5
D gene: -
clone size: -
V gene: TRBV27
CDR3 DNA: TGTGCCAGCAGTTTCTCGGGGGTACAAGAGACCCAGTACTTC
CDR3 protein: CASSFSGVQETQYF

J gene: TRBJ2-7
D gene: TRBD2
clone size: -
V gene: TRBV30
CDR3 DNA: TGTGCCTGGAGTAGGCTAGCGGTTCCTTACGAGCAGTACTTC
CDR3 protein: CAWSRLAVPYEQYF

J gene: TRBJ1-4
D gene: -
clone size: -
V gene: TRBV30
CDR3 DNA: TGTGCCTGGGGTAGTGGCGGGGAGGGGGAAAAACTGTTTTTT
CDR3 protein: CAWGSGGEGEKLFF

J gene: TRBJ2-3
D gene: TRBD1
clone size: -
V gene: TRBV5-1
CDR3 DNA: TGCGCCAGCAGCTTGCCAGGGGGAACAGATACGCAGTATTTT
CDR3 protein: CASSLPGGTDTQYF

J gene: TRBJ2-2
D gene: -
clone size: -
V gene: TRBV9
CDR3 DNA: TGTGCCAGCAGCGTAGAGGGACGGGAGACCGGGGAGCTGTTTTTT
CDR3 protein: CASSVEGRETGELFF

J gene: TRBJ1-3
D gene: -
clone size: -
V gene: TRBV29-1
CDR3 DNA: TGCAGCGTTGAGTTAAGCTCTGGAAACACCATATATTTT
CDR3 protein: CSVELSSGNTIYF

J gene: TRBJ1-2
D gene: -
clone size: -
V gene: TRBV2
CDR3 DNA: TGTGCCAGCAGTAACCTCGGAGACTATGGCTACACCTTC
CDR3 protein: CASSNLGDYGYTF

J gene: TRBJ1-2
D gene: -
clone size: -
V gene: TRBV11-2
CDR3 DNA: TGTGCCAGCAGCTTATTGGTCAGCAACTATGGCTACACCTTC
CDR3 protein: CASSLLVSNYGYTF

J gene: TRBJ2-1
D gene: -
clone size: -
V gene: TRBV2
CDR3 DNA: TGTGCCAGCAGTGAAGCGCTAGGGGGTTACAATGAGCAGTTCTTC
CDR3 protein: CASSEALGGYNEQFF

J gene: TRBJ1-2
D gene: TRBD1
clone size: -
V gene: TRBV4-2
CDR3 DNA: TGTGCCAGCAGCCCCCTCGACAGGGTCCAGGGCTACACCTTC
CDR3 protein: CASSPLDRVQGYTF

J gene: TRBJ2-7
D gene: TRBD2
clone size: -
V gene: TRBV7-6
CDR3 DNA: TGTGCCAGCAGTCAGACTAGCGGCTACGAGCAGTACTTC
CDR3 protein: CASSQTSGYEQYF

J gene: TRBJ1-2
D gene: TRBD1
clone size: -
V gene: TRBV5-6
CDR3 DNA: TGTGCCAGCAGCCCTACCGGGACAGCTATGGGCTACACCTTC
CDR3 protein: CASSPTGTAMGYTF

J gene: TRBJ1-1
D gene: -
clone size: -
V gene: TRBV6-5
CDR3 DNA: TGTGCCACGAACAGGTTCAGTAGAGGCACTGAAGCTTTCTTT
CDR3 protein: CATNRFSRGTEAFF

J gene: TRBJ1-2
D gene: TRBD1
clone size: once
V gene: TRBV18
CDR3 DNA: TGTGCCAGCTCACCAGGGACAGGGGTTAACTATGGCTACACCTTC
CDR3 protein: CASSPGTGVNYGYTF

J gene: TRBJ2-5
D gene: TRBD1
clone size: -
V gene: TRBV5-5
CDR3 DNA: TGTGCCAGCAGCTTGACCGGGGCAGGGGGCTATCAGGAGACCCAGTACTTC
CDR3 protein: CASSLTGAGGYQETQYF

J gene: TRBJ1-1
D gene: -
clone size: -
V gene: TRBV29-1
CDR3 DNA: TGCAGCGTTCGACAGGACGGGAACACTGAAGCTTTCTTT
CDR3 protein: CSVRQDGNTEAFF

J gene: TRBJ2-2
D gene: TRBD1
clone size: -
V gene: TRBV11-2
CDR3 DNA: TGTGCCAGCAGCCGGGACAGGGGTTCGTACACCGGGGAGCTGTTTTTT
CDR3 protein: CASSRDRGSYTGELFF